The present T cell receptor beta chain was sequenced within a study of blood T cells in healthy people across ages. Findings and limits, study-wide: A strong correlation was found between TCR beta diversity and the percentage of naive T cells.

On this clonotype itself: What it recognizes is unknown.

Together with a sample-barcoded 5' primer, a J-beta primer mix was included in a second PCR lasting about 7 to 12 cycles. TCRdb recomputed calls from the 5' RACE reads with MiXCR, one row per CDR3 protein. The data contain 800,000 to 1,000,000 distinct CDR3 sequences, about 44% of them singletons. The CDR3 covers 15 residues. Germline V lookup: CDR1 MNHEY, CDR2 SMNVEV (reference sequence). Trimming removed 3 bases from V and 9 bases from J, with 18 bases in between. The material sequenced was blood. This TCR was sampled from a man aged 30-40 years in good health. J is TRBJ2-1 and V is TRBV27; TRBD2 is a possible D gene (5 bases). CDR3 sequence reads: CASSFLRRGIAEQFF. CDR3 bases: TGTGCCAGCAGTTTTTTGAGACGGGGAATTGCTGAGCAGTTCTTC.